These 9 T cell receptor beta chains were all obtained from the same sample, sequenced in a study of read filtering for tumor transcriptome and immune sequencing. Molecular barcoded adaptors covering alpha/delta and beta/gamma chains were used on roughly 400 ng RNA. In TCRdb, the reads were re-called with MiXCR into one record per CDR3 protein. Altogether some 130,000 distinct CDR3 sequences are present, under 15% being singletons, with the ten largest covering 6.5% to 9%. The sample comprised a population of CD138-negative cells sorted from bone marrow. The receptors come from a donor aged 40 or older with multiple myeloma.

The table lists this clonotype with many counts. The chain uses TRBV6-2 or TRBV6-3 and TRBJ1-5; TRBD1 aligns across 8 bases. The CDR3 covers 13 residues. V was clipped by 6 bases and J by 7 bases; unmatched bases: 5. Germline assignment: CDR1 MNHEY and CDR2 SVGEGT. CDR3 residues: CASSRTGGQPQHF. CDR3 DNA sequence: TGTGCCAGCAGCCGCACAGGGGGGCAGCCCCAGCATTTT.

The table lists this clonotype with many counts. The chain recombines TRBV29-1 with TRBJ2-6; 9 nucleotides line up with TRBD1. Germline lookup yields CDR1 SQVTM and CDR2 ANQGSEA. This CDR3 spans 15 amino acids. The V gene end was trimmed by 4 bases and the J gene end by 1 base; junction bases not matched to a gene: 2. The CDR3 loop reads CSVGQGVSGANVLTF. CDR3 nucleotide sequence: TGCAGCGTTGGACAGGGGGTGTCTGGGGCCAACGTCCTGACTTTC.

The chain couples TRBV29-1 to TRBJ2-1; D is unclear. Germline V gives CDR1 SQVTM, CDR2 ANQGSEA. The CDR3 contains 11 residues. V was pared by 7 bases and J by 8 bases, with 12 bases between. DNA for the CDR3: TGCAGCGCCCGTCAGCGAGATGAGCAGTTCTTC. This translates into CSARQRDEQFF.

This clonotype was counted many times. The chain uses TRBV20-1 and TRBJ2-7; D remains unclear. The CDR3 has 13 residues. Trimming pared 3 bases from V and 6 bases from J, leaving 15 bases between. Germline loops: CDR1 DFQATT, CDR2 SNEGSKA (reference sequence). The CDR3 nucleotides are TGCAGTGCTAGTAGACCTCAGGCTGGCGAGCAGTACTTC. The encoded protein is CSASRPQAGEQYF.

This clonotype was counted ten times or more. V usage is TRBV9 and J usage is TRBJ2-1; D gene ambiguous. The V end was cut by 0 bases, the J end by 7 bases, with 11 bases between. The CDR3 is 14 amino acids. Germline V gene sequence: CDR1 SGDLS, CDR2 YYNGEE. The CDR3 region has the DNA TGTGCCAGCAGCGTAGGAGGAGTCGGAAATGAGCAGTTCTTC. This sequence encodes CASSVGGVGNEQFF.

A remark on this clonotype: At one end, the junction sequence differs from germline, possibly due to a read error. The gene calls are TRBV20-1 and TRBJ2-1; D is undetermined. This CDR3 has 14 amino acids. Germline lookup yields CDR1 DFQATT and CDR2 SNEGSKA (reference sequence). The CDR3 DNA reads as TGTAGTGCTAGAGTCTGGGAACCCTACAATGAGCAGTTCTTC. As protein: CSARVWEPYNEQFF.

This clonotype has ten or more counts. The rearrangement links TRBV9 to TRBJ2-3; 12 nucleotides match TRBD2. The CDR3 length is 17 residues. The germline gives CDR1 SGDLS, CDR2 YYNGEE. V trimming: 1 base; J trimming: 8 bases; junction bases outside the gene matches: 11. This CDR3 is CASSVTELAGGKGTQYF. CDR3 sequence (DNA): TGTGCCAGCAGCGTAACCGAGCTAGCGGGAGGGAAAGGTACGCAGTATTTT.

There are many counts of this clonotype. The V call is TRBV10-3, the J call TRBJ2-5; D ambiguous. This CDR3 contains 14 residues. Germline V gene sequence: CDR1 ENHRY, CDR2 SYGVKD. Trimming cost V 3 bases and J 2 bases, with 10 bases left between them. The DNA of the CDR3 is TGTGCCATCAGTGATAACAACGGTCAAGAGACCCAGTACTTC. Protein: CAISDNNGQETQYF.

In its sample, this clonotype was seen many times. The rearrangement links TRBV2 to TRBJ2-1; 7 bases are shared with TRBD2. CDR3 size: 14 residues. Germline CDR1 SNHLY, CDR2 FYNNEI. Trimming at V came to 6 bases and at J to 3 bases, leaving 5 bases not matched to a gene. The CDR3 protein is CASSRASGYNEQFF. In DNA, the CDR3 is TGTGCCAGCAGCAGGGCTAGCGGCTACAATGAGCAGTTCTTC. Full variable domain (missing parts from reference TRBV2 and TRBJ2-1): EPEVTQTPSHQVTQMGQEVILRCVPISNHLYFYWYRQILGQKVEFLVSFYNNEISEKSEIFDDQFSVERPDGSNFTLKIRSTKLEDSAMYFCASSRASGYNEQFFGPGTRLTVL.